The clone carrying this T cell receptor beta chain occurred once. Its antigen remains unknown. While CD8+ and CD4+ T cells were isolated negatively, TEMRA cells were enriched by FACS. The CDR3 totals 14 residues. The germline gives CDR1 GTSNPN, CDR2 SVGIG (reference sequence). V was clipped by 2 bases and J by 6 bases; unmatched bases: 7. With random hexamers, reverse transcription was performed on about 0.45 to 1 ug of RNA. MiXCR, run by TCRdb on the immunoSEQ multiplex PCR reads, gives a single entry per CDR3 protein. Found here are about 160,000 distinct CDR3 sequences, 93% of them singletons; the top ten hold more than 0.13%. This sample was included in a study of CD8 T cells in Susac syndrome. Whole-study findings and limits: As the study acknowledged, the number of individuals who were part of its TCR sequencing and HLA analysis was relatively small.

The source of this sequence is a human donor in good health. The V gene is TRBV30, the J gene TRBJ1-5; 7 bases line up with TRBD1. The material sequenced was CD4+ T cells from PBMCs. The CDR3: CAWSRGGGGQPQHF. CDR3 bases: TGTGCCTGGAGTAGAGGAGGGGGCGGTCAGCCCCAGCATTTT.